This TCR beta chain was obtained from a study of blood T cell repertoires in COVID-19. Study background: Samples came from the United States, Italy and Spain, spanning acute and convalescent COVID-19. Sample material is recorded as cDNA or gDNA derived from T cells, B-cell-depleted T cells, or PBMCs.

Under the authors' procedure: It was from reference gene primer amplification that nucleated cell counts were estimated. TCRdb's table, derived via immunoSEQ multiplex PCR, lists solely in-frame clones and lacks some. V and J calls and clone size follow that table, whereas D and trimming were derived from the DNA. The sample yields fewer than 80,000 clones, around nine tenths seen once. The sample consisted of peripheral blood. This receptor was taken from a man between 65 and 85 years old with acute or convalescent COVID-19.

The DNA for the CDR3 is TGTGCCAGCAGCTTTTCACGGGGGACTTACGAGCAGTACTTC. It codes for CASSFSRGTYEQYF. The J gene is TRBJ2-7, the V gene TRBV11-2, with D maybe TRBD2 (6 bases). The CDR3 length is 14 residues. The ends were cut back, 3 bases at V and 4 bases at J, with 13 bases in the middle. CDR1 SGHAT and CDR2 FQNNGV come from the germline V gene.